Given below is one T cell receptor beta chain in context. Its matching antigen is unknown. Autoimmune disease history or systemic immunosuppression excluded patients. V was pared by 5 bases and J by 1 base, with 12 bases between. Germline CDR1 reads SGHTA; CDR2 reads FQGTGA. The CDR3 is 15 amino acids. The data originate from a study of OX40 agonist ivuxolimab in advanced cancers. Findings and caveats of the study: Those patients achieving a partial response at 0.1-3.0 mg/kg showed among the lowest clonal expansion.

The table came from immunoSEQ multiplex PCR; TCRdb's copy has only in-frame clones and leaves some out. Among 20,000 or so clones listed, over 80% were seen once. The J gene is TRBJ2-1, the V gene TRBV7-3; tentative D call: TRBD2 (6 bases). The material was CD4+ or CD8+ T cells sorted from blood, obtained in a trial of the OX40 agonist ivuxolimab. The receptor was derived from an adult with an advanced solid tumor such as melanoma, head and neck, liver or kidney cancer. The CDR3 nucleotides read TGTGCCAGCAGCCTTAGCGGACCTTCCTACAATGAGCAGTTCTTC. Protein: CASSLSGPSYNEQFF.